This T cell receptor (beta chain) was captured in a study of blood T cell repertoires in COVID-19. The assay was immunoSEQ multiplex PCR, and TCRdb's table has in-frame clones only and misses some. The table lists about 240,000 clones, roughly 86% of them singletons. CDR3 size: 16 residues. Germline V gives CDR1 MNHEY, CDR2 SMNVEV (reference sequence). J lost 4 bases, V lost 5 bases, and 10 bases had no gene match. This receptor was taken from a middle-aged woman with acute COVID-19. Material for sequencing was PBMCs or T cells enriched from blood (not recorded which). This sequence joins TRBV27 and TRBJ2-7; TRBD2 agrees at 11 bases. For the CDR3, the DNA is TGTGCCAGCAGTCTCCTCTTAGCGGGAGGGCCGTACGAGCAGTACTTC. This sequence encodes CASSLLLAGGPYEQYF.